This entry concerns a single TCR beta chain. It lacks a known antigen. No clone much larger than this one lies a single base away; base qualities are absent. The data stem from a study of cytomegalovirus exposure and HLA in healthy donors (dated by TCRdb to the late 2010s). Regarding the complete study: According to a later analysis, the 120 or so validation repertoires were produced on the same platform as the roughly 720 repertoires of the first cohort. The study combined high-throughput TCR immunosequencing, statistical association of individual TCRs with disease status, and machine learning to predict cytomegalovirus infection status. The study was designed to test whether signatures of past pathogen exposure could be identified by cataloging public T cell receptors. A separate validation cohort of more than 100 different subjects was used in addition to the approximately 700-subject first cohort.

The germline V gene (reference sequence) supplies CDR1 SGHNT and CDR2 YYREEE. V is cut back by 4 bases and J by 5 bases, with 4 bases in the junction unmatched. Taken from cysteine to phenylalanine, the CDR3 has 14 residues. Only the CDR3 DNA is retained, 42 bases long and in frame from the first base. Separate from the roughly 700-subject first cohort, the validation cohort of roughly 130 subjects was the group to which the donors belonged. The paper's findings and limits, for the study overall: Of the cluster scores, around 95% were above 0 in a later analysis, which found that TCRs clustered in the first cohort also tended to co-occur in the 120 or so validation repertoires. In both the original and validation cohorts, the classifier was reported to diagnose cytomegalovirus status with high specificity and sensitivity. In vitro tests confirmed that three of the cytomegalovirus-associated TCR beta chains recognize cytomegalovirus antigens. A later analysis lacked HLA typing for the validation cohort, so it scored co-occurrence in that cohort across all 110 or so repertoires. A total of 150 or so TCR beta chains were listed by the study as associated with cytomegalovirus. According to the authors, the approach could potentially be generalized to other disease states and immunological phenotypes. Most TCR sequences were seen in very few donors, while some public TCRs were found in many individuals.

Library preparation used the immunoSEQ multiplex PCR assay. Processing in the source paper ran as follows. A statistical classification framework was developed to diagnose cytomegalovirus status using the catalog of TCR beta chain sequences. TCRdb retrieved this table from immuneACCESS and kept in-frame rearrangements only. Not all clones are present; in checked studies, unresolved V genes account for under half, and no reason is known for the remainder. That table gives V, J and clone size, and the DNA gave D and trimming. The sample table shows about 200,000 clones, and roughly 77% are seen once. The ten largest clonotypes hold 1% to 1.5% of the sample.

The receptor's source is a woman aged 30 to 39 in good health and CMV-seronegative. Specimen: PBMCs. The rearrangement joined TRBV5-4 to TRBJ1-2; 11 bases in between match TRBD1. The sequenced DNA is TGTGCCAGCAGCCGGGACAGGGGGAGGTATGGCTACACCTTC. Translated, this is CASSRDRGRYGYTF.